The entry that follows covers one T cell receptor (beta chain) sequence. Its target is not known. This specimen belongs to a study of cytomegalovirus exposure and HLA in healthy donors. A multiplex PCR was run with 60 Vbeta primers and 13 Jbeta primers. TCRdb's copy holds only in-frame clones and misses some; the assay was immunoSEQ multiplex PCR. The sample includes about 110,000 clones, roughly 80% of them seen just once. Study-wide results and limits: Earlier analysis looked at TCR beta V segments, and most were productive about 90% or about 30% of the time.

Trimming left V 2 bases short and J 4 bases short, with 11 bases between. The CDR3 is made up of 14 amino acids. Germline-derived CDR1 and CDR2 are ENHRY and SYGVKD. This TCR came from a woman aged 25 to 39 in good health and CMV-seronegative. V and J are TRBV10-3 and TRBJ1-1, with TRBD1 as a possible D gene (5 bases). Sequencing input: PBMCs. CDR3 residues: CAISEGQGGTEAFF. The DNA of the CDR3 is TGTGCCATCAGTGAGGGGCAGGGAGGCACTGAAGCTTTCTTT.